These 30 T cell receptor beta chains were sequenced from one sample in a study of metastatic and nonmetastatic thyroid tumors. There were no patients who had received any treatment before thyroid surgery. TCRdb reanalyzed the PCR reads with MiXCR. This sample carries about 16,000 clones, roughly 26% of them seen once, and the ten largest clones take 10%. What was sequenced was adjacent normal tissue. The receptors originated from a female donor with papillary thyroid cancer or a benign thyroid nodule (not recorded which). Some clones in this sample may be carry-over from other donors' samples.

This clone is large in the sample. This chain joins TRBV6-1 and TRBJ1-1, with D unclear. In germline, CDR1 is MNHNS, CDR2 SASEGT. The ends were cut back, 5 bases at V and 3 bases at J, with 13 bases in the middle. This CDR3 has 14 amino acids. In DNA form, the CDR3 reads TGTGCCAGCAGTTTCCCCGGGATGGACACTGAAGCTTTCTTT. Its protein is CASSFPGMDTEAFF.

In its sample, this clone was seen a few times. The chain carries TRBV6-1 and TRBJ1-3; D call uncertain. This CDR3 is built from 15 residues. CDR1 is MNHNS and CDR2 is SASEGT in the germline V gene. V was pared by 6 bases and J by 2 bases, with 14 bases between. The CDR3, as DNA: TGTGCCAGCAGACACGACAAGGGAGCTGGAAACACCATATATTTT. Encoded protein: CASRHDKGAGNTIYF.

This chain uses TRBV5-1 with TRBJ2-7, with D possibly called TRBD1 or TRBD2 (5 bases each). The CDR3 loop spans 15 amino acids. CDR1 is SGHRS, CDR2 YFSETQ, per germline. V lost 0 bases and J lost 3, with 13 bases in between. The DNA of the CDR3 is TGCGCCAGCAGCTTGGCCCGGGACGGCAGCTACGAGCAGTACTTC. Amino acids: CASSLARDGSYEQYF. Supplemented by reference TRBV5-1 and TRBJ2-7, the full variable domain reads KAGVTQTPRYLIKTRGQQVTLSCSPISGHRSVSWYQQTPGQGLQFLFEYFSETQRNKGNFPGRFSGRQFSNSRSEMNVSTLELGDSALYLCASSLARDGSYEQYFGPGTRLTVT.

CDR3 protein: CASSLARGTGELFF. The CDR3 nucleotides read TGCGCCAGCAGCTTGGCCCGGGGCACCGGGGAGCTGTTTTTT. The rearrangement links TRBV5-1 to TRBJ2-2; maybe TRBD2 (5 bases). CDR3 length: 14 amino acids. Germline CDR1 SGHRS, CDR2 YFSETQ. V gave up 0 bases and J gave up 4 bases, with 7 bases separating them.

J is TRBJ2-6 and V is TRBV7-3, with D unresolved. Germline CDR1 and CDR2: SGHTA and FQGTGA. Trimming took 3 bases from V and 2 from J, leaving 5 bases between them. The CDR3 has 14 amino acids. In DNA form, the CDR3 reads TGTGCCAGCAGCTTTTTAGCTGGGGCCAACGTCCTGACTTTC. Its protein product is CASSFLAGANVLTF.

The V gene is TRBV9, the J gene TRBJ1-4, with D tentatively TRBD1 (5 bases). V lost 4 bases, J lost 5 bases, and 18 bases lay in between. The CDR3 is 16 residues long. Germline V gives CDR1 SGDLS, CDR2 YYNGEE. The CDR3 sequence: CASSPPDAGLNEKLFF. For the CDR3, the DNA is TGTGCCAGCAGCCCACCGGATGCAGGGCTAAATGAAAAACTGTTTTTT.

J is TRBJ1-4 and V is TRBV19; 10 bases agree with TRBD1. The CDR3 spans 14 residues. J was trimmed by 8 bases and V by 4 bases; bases with no gene match: 4. CDR1 and CDR2 (germline): LNHDA, SQIVND (reference sequence). The CDR3 here is CASSRTGGEEKLFF. CDR3 bases: TGTGCCAGTAGTAGGACAGGGGGTGAAGAAAAACTGTTTTTT.

This clone was picked up a small number of times. The rearrangement uses TRBV6-1 and TRBJ1-2, with 8 bases matching TRBD1. Germline CDR1 MNHNS, CDR2 SASEGT. This CDR3 contains 16 residues. V lost 8 bases and J lost 4; bases outside the gene matches: 15. In nucleotides, the CDR3 is TGTGCCAGCGTTGACGGGGACAGGTTAATAATCTATGGCTACACCTTC. Translating gives CASVDGDRLIIYGYTF.

The chain links TRBV19 to TRBJ1-2, with D possibly being TRBD1 (5 bases). This CDR3 spans 14 amino acids. Deletions cut 6 bases from V and 4 bases from J, with 15 bases between. Per the germline V gene, CDR1 is LNHDA and CDR2 is SQIVND (reference sequence). CDR3 protein: CASSPLKTVYGYTF. The CDR3 bases are TGTGCCAGTAGCCCTCTTAAGACAGTCTATGGCTACACCTTC.

The J gene is TRBJ2-7, the V gene TRBV2, with D perhaps matching TRBD1 (5 bases). The CDR3 spans 13 residues. V shed 8 bases and J shed 6 bases, with 17 bases lying between them. Germline CDR1 and CDR2: SNHLY and FYNNEI. In DNA, the CDR3 is TGTGCCAGCGGACAAAATCGAGGCGGCGAGCAGTACTTC. It encodes CASGQNRGGEQYF.

In this sample, this clone turned up many times. The rearrangement uses TRBV27 and TRBJ1-6; D not resolved. Trimming shortened V by 4 bases and J by 9 bases, and 13 bases separated the two germline ends. This CDR3 contains 14 residues. The germline CDR1 and CDR2 sequences are MNHEY and SMNVEV (reference sequence). The CDR3 DNA follows: TGTGCCAGCAGTTGGATGGCAGGTTTTTCACCCCTCCACTTT. Encoded protein: CASSWMAGFSPLHF.

This clone has a handful of counts. The chain links TRBV5-1 to TRBJ2-3; 7 bases align to TRBD1. Germline V gene lookup returns CDR1 SGHRS and CDR2 YFSETQ. The CDR3 is 14 residues long. With V trimmed by 6 bases and J by 1 base, 5 bases remained unmatched. As DNA, the CDR3 is TGCGCCAGCACTCGCGGACAGGGCACAGATACGCAGTATTTT. Translated, it gives CASTRGQGTDTQYF.

This clone was seen a handful of times. V and J are TRBV10-3 and TRBJ2-1; 8 bases agree with TRBD2. The CDR3 is 16 residues long. The germline CDR1 and CDR2 sequences are ENHRY and SYGVKD. Trimming cost V 2 bases and J 6 bases; bases outside gene matches: 9. CDR3 in amino acids: CAISEVSGGGSNEQFF. CDR3 coding DNA: TGTGCCATCAGTGAGGTGTCGGGAGGGGGGAGCAATGAGCAGTTCTTC.

By frequency in the sample, this clone is large. V is TRBV10-3 and J is TRBJ2-1; TRBD2 aligns across 7 bases. The V gene's germline CDR1 is ENHRY and CDR2 SYGVKD. The CDR3 is 15 residues long. The V segment lost 5 bases and the J segment 5 bases; nucleotides outside the gene matches: 9. The CDR3 DNA sequence: TGTGCCATCAGTTCTCCGGGACTACACCACAATGAGCAGTTCTTC. Its translation is CAISSPGLHHNEQFF.

As for this clone: This sample also contains other DNA sequences that code for the same CDR3. The chain joins TRBV12-3 or TRBV12-4 to TRBJ2-7, with a weak D call TRBD1 (8 bases). V was trimmed by 6 bases and J by 3 bases, leaving 15 bases between them. The CDR3 length is 14 residues. The CDR3 DNA reads TGTGCCAGCAGACAGGGGGGGCCATTCTACGAGCAGTACTTC. It specifies CASRQGGPFYEQYF.

Comment on this clone: Different DNA sequences within this sample yield the same CDR3. The genes are TRBV20-1 and TRBJ2-7; no clear D. Trimming shortened V by 0 bases and J by 7 bases, and 16 bases separated the two germline ends. Germline assignment: CDR1 DFQATT and CDR2 SNEGSKA (reference sequence). The length of the CDR3 is 14 residues. CDR3 DNA sequence: TGCAGTGCTAGAGATGAAGCAGGTGCTTGGGAGCAGTACTTC. This codes for CSARDEAGAWEQYF.

The chain has TRBV6-2 or TRBV6-3 and TRBJ2-1; 8 bases line up with TRBD2. Germline V gene data show CDR1 as MNHEY and CDR2 as SVGEGT. With V trimmed by 2 bases and J by 1 base, 7 bases remained unmatched. This CDR3 has 17 residues. This chain's CDR3 is CASSYPGGEWSYNEQFF. The CDR3 region has the DNA TGTGCCAGCAGTTACCCCGGGGGGGAGTGGTCCTACAATGAGCAGTTCTTC.

The chain combines TRBV7-2 with TRBJ1-1, with TRBD1 identical over 10 bases. Germline assignment: CDR1 SGHTA and CDR2 FQGNSA. V lost 5 bases, J lost 5 bases, and 5 bases stayed unmatched. CDR3 length: 14 amino acids. The CDR3 is CASSMTGGVTEAFF. In DNA, the CDR3 is TGTGCCAGCAGCATGACAGGGGGCGTAACTGAAGCTTTCTTT. Looking up the rest from reference TRBV7-2 and TRBJ1-1 gives the full variable domain: GAGVSQSPSNKVTEKGKDVELRCDPISGHTALYWYRQSLGQGLEFLIYFQGNSAPDKSGLPSDRFSAERTGGSVSTLTIQRTQQEDSAVYLCASSMTGGVTEAFFGQGTRLTVV.

This clone has more than one count but fewer than ten. The chain has TRBV6-2 or TRBV6-3 and TRBJ2-7, with 11 bases aligning to TRBD2. This CDR3 is 16 amino acids long. The germline gives CDR1 MNHEY, CDR2 SVGEGT. J lost 2 bases, V lost 2 bases, and 5 bases had no gene match. The CDR3 nucleotides are TGTGCCAGCAGTTACCCCGGGACTAGCGGTACCTACGAGCAGTACTTC. As protein: CASSYPGTSGTYEQYF.

This clone showed up just a few times. This chain uses TRBV19 with TRBJ2-3, with 9 bases lining up with TRBD1. Per germline, CDR1 LNHDA and CDR2 SQIVND (reference sequence). The CDR3 totals 14 residues. The V gene end was trimmed by 9 bases and the J gene end by 5 bases; junction bases not matched to a gene: 9. This CDR3 is CASTSTGGRDTQYF. The CDR3 region has the DNA TGTGCCAGCACCTCGACAGGGGGAAGAGATACGCAGTATTTT.

The chain carries TRBV7-2 and TRBJ1-2, with 8 bases identical to TRBD1. The CDR3 loop spans 15 amino acids. The V gene's germline CDR1 is SGHTA and CDR2 FQGNSA. Trimming at V came to 1 base and at J to 4 bases, leaving 5 bases not matched to a gene. The CDR3, as DNA: TGTGCCAGCAGCTTAGGCAGGGGGCGGGGCTATGGCTACACCTTC. This encodes CASSLGRGRGYGYTF.

This clone was observed at least ten times. This chain uses TRBV24-1 with TRBJ1-2, with no clear D. V was cut by 3 bases and J by 3 bases, with 10 bases left in between. CDR3 length: 14 amino acids. CDR1 and CDR2 (germline): KGHDR, SFDVKD. The CDR3 loop is CATSDADNYYGYTF. CDR3 nucleotide sequence: TGTGCCACCAGTGATGCCGACAATTACTATGGCTACACCTTC.

This clone showed up just a few times. The chain is built from TRBV6-1 and TRBJ1-2; TRBD1 matches at 8 bases. CDR1 is MNHNS and CDR2 is SASEGT in the germline V gene. The J segment lost 5 bases and the V segment lost 5 bases, leaving 10 bases of the junction unmatched. This CDR3 is 15 amino acids long. The CDR3 loop is CASSPQTGAAYGYTF. CDR3 sequence (DNA): TGTGCCAGCAGTCCACAGACAGGGGCGGCTTATGGCTACACCTTC.

This clone occurred a few times. The chain is built from TRBV2 and TRBJ1-1; 7 nucleotides match TRBD1. Germline V gives CDR1 SNHLY, CDR2 FYNNEI. The CDR3 consists of 14 residues. V shed 7 bases and J 0 bases; nucleotides not matched to a gene: 5. The CDR3 spells CASTYDRVNTEAFF. The CDR3 nucleotides read TGTGCCAGCACCTACGACAGGGTGAACACTGAAGCTTTCTTT. The complete variable domain, with remaining parts taken from reference TRBV2 and TRBJ1-1, reads EPEVTQTPSHQVTQMGQEVILRCVPISNHLYFYWYRQILGQKVEFLVSFYNNEISEKSEIFDDQFSVERPDGSNFTLKIRSTKLEDSAMYFCASTYDRVNTEAFFGQGTRLTVV.

A single count supports this clone. J is TRBJ2-5 and V is TRBV5-1; D might be TRBD2 (5 bases). Germline V gives CDR1 SGHRS, CDR2 YFSETQ. V was cut by 6 bases and J by 1 base, with 10 bases left in between. The CDR3 has 13 residues. The CDR3, as DNA: TGCGCCAGCAAGCCTAGCCCCCAAGAGACCCAGTACTTC. Amino acids: CASKPSPQETQYF.

This clone has only a few counts. V and J are TRBV19 and TRBJ2-1; D is undetermined. This CDR3 contains 18 residues. Trimming pared 1 base from V and 0 bases from J, leaving 16 bases between. Germline V gene sequence: CDR1 LNHDA, CDR2 SQIVND (reference sequence). The CDR3: CASSIVRVRTSSYNEQFF. The CDR3 region has the DNA TGTGCCAGTAGTATAGTTCGGGTACGGACGAGCTCCTACAATGAGCAGTTCTTC.

The chain uses TRBV6-2 or TRBV6-3 and TRBJ2-3; D is perhaps TRBD2 (6 bases). Germline V lookup: CDR1 MNHEY, CDR2 SVGEGT. V lost 7 bases and J 6 bases, leaving 17 bases between the germline ends. The CDR3 length is 14 residues. CDR3 nucleotide sequence: TGTGCCAGCAACCCTCGGCTCGGAGGGGATACGCAGTATTTT. This translates into CASNPRLGGDTQYF.

This clone was detected only a few times. Other nucleotide sequences from this sample produce the same CDR3. The J gene is TRBJ2-1, the V gene TRBV11-3; D gene unclear. The V gene's germline CDR1 is SGHNT and CDR2 YENEEA. V was clipped by 1 base and J by 8 bases, with 6 bases between them. The CDR3 contains 12 residues. This chain's CDR3 is CASSLVPDEQFF. The CDR3, as DNA: TGTGCCAGCAGCTTAGTCCCCGATGAGCAGTTCTTC. Full variable domain (rest looked up from reference TRBV11-3 and TRBJ2-1): EAGVVQSPRYKIIEKKQPVAFWCNPISGHNTLYWYLQNLGQGPELLIRYENEEAVDDSQLPKDRFSAERLKGVDSTLKIQPAELGDSAVYLCASSLVPDEQFFGPGTRLTVL.

This clone ranks as medium-sized. The chain uses TRBV7-3 and TRBJ1-1; weak D call: TRBD1 (5 bases). Looked up from germline, CDR1 is SGHTA and CDR2 is FQGTGA. CDR3 length equals 13 residues. The V end was cut by 2 bases, the J end by 10 bases, with 14 bases between. The CDR3 reads CASSLPGLDGAFF. CDR3 in DNA: TGTGCCAGCAGCTTACCGGGGCTGGACGGAGCTTTCTTT.

The V call is TRBV18, the J call TRBJ1-1; D is unresolved. In germline, CDR1 is KGHSH, CDR2 LQKENI. V was cut by 4 bases and J by 2 bases, with 11 bases left in between. The CDR3 extends over 14 amino acids. The CDR3 coding sequence is TGTGCCAGCTCACGACAAGGCGTAAACACTGAAGCTTTCTTT. Protein product: CASSRQGVNTEAFF.